This T cell receptor (beta chain) was identified during a study of vaccination and CD4 T cells after COVID-19. Study information: The authors exposed cells to overlapping spike peptides derived from SARS-CoV-2, HCoV-NL63, HCoV-OC43 and HCoV-229E. General study points: Convalescent patients displayed a median 86.3% of reactive clones emerging only post-vaccination. Within the convalescent patients, spike mono-reactivity was found in 304 of 307 vaccine-specific clones.

CDR1 is SGHTA and CDR2 is FQGNSA in the germline V gene. The length of the CDR3 is 16 residues. J was trimmed by 9 bases and V by 6 bases; bases with no gene match: 15. This clonotype has just a few counts. What it binds is unknown. Specified treatment: roughly 11-day PBMC culture with coronavirus spike peptide pools or control peptides (ViraFEST assay). Sequencing of DNA taken from cultured CD4+ T cells relied on the Oncomine TCR Beta short-read assay. MiXCR, applied by TCRdb to the PCR reads, yields one record per CDR3 protein. This table has 15,000 or so distinct CDR3 sequences, over 30% appearing once.

Specimen: cultured CD4+ T cells from blood. The clonotype was recovered from a human donor with COVID-19. The chain employs TRBV7-2 and TRBJ2-5; TRBD2 agrees at 11 bases. The CDR3 protein is CASSLITSGGPGPQYF. The CDR3, as DNA: TGTGCCAGCAGTCTAATTACTAGCGGGGGTCCCGGGCCCCAGTACTTC.